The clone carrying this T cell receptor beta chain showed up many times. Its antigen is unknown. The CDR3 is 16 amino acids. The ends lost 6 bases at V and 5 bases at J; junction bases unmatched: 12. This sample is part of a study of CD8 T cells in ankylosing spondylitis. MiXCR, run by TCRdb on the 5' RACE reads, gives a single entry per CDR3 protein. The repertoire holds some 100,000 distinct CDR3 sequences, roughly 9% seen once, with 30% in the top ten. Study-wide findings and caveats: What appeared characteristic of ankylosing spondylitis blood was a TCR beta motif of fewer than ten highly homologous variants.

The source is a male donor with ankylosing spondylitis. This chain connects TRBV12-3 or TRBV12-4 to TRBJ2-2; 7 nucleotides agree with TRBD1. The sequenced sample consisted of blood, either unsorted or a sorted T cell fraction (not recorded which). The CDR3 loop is CASSPPPGQSTGELFF. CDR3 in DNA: TGTGCCAGCAGCCCCCCCCCGGGACAGTCTACCGGGGAGCTGTTTTTT.